The clone carrying this T cell receptor beta chain was detected many times. The sample is drawn from a study of identical twins. The CDR3 has 14 amino acids. Germline-derived CDR1 and CDR2 are SGHRS and YFSETQ. V lost 5 bases, J lost 1 base, and 12 bases lay in between. MiXCR, applied by TCRdb to the 5' RACE reads, yields one record per CDR3 protein. This repertoire shows about 530,000 distinct CDR3 sequences, roughly 15% found once; its top ten account for nearly 0.45%. The same data also went into a second study, on yellow fever vaccine responses in identical twins. That source notes: Reported findings indicate that twins' vaccine T cell responses seemed partially convergent, partially personalized.

The chain recombines TRBV5-1 with TRBJ1-1; unclear D gene. This clonotype was sampled from a woman between 18 and 30 years old in good health. Sequencing used CD4+ T cells sorted from blood. The CDR3 DNA reads TGCGCCAGCAGGATGGAGGCCCAGAACACTGAAGCTTTCTTT. Its protein is CASRMEAQNTEAFF. The variable domain in full, completed from reference TRBV5-1 and TRBJ1-1, reads KAGVTQTPRYLIKTRGQQVTLSCSPISGHRSVSWYQQTPGQGLQFLFEYFSETQRNKGNFPGRFSGRQFSNSRSEMNVSTLELGDSALYLCASRMEAQNTEAFFGQGTRLTVV.